This TCR beta chain came from a study of cytomegalovirus exposure and HLA in healthy donors. Sequencing used immunoSEQ multiplex PCR; TCRdb keeps in-frame clones, though not all of them. Of roughly 130,000 clones listed, about nine tenths are singletons. V lost 6 bases, J lost 4 bases, and 7 bases lay in between. Looked up from germline, CDR1 is SNHLY and CDR2 is FYNNEI. This CDR3 has 12 amino acids. The sample was PBMCs. The TCR was taken from a man aged 30 to 39 in good health and CMV-seronegative. The chain links TRBV2 to TRBJ2-1; possibly TRBD2 for D (6 bases). The CDR3, as DNA: TGTGCCAGCAGGGAGGGTTACAATGAGCAGTTCTTC. Its protein product is CASREGYNEQFF.